This TCR beta chain was retrieved from a study of shared clonotypes between healthy human individuals. Whole-study results and caveats: Shared clonotypes: roughly 5% naive CD4, about 4% naive CD8, less than 2.5% memory CD4, 0.4% to 0.45% memory CD8. What naive subsets generally showed was a larger estimated richness than memory subsets showed.

CDR3 length: 15 residues. Per germline, CDR1 SEHNR and CDR2 FQNEAQ (reference sequence). V was cut by 2 bases and J by 6 bases, with 15 bases left in between. For this clone: The target antigen is unknown.

Per sorted-subset replicate PCR, input was about 180 ng DNA, representing tens of thousands of T cell genomes. Profiling relied on immunoSEQ multiplex PCR, and the TCRdb table lists in-frame clones only, not all of them. The repertoire holds roughly 2 million clones, 95% seen once, with about 0.13% in the top ten. The chain combines TRBV7-9 with TRBJ2-3; D might be TRBD1 or TRBD2, each matching 6 bases. The sequence derives from a man aged 18-30 years in good health. Sequencing was performed on naive CD4+ T cells sorted from blood. The subset is: CD45RA+ positively selected. CDR3 in amino acids: CASSLFSGGADTQYF. CDR3 sequence (DNA): TGTGCCAGCAGCTTATTCTCCGGGGGCGCCGATACGCAGTATTTT.